Below, one T cell receptor beta chain is given with its context. Its cognate antigen is unknown. From germline, CDR1 is SGHNT and CDR2 YYREEE (reference sequence). Trimming stripped 0 bases from V and 5 bases from J, with 8 bases between. The length of the CDR3 is 13 residues. This sample was taken from a study of OX40 agonist ivuxolimab in advanced cancers. As for the study in general: The study reported partial responses in three patients: one hepatocellular carcinoma, two cutaneous melanoma.

Some clones are missing from TCRdb's copy, which holds only in-frame ones; the method was immunoSEQ multiplex PCR. The sample lists 70,000 to 95,000 clones, under 95% seen once, with 0.45% to 0.6% in the top ten. Findings and limits, study-wide: Some of the nonresponding patients also showed low levels of normalized T-cell clonal expansion.

The chain employs TRBV5-4 and TRBJ2-5; unclear D gene. The sample here was CD4+ or CD8+ T cells sorted from blood, taken in a trial of the OX40 agonist ivuxolimab. This receptor was obtained from an adult with an advanced solid tumor such as melanoma, head and neck, liver or kidney cancer. The CDR3 loop is CASSLGPLETQYF. The CDR3 coding sequence is TGTGCCAGCAGCTTGGGACCTTTGGAGACCCAGTACTTC.